This TCR beta chain was documented in a study of cytomegalovirus exposure and HLA in healthy donors listed by TCRdb under 2017. Turning to the overall study: An earlier analysis of about 560 of the donors reported 276 Gb of sequence data and 117 million unique TCR beta sequences obtained from around 180 million T cells. Alongside the repertoire data, information on donor age, sex, ethnicity and CMV serostatus was compiled. A later genetic analysis took genome-wide SNP genotypes for about 55% of the roughly 670 donors and used that subset as a discovery cohort. Of the approximately 400 genotyped donors, over 65% fell in the genetic ancestry cluster associated with self-reported Caucasian donors. An earlier analysis of around 580 of the donors used high-throughput TCR beta sequencing to judge whether each TCR beta V gene segment behaved as functional or pseudogenic. All discovery cohort repertoires had been generated using a single sequencing platform. The later analysis used no new phenotypic data to find candidate immune exposures, relying instead on TCR beta sequences and their occurrence across donors. About 320 gigabases of sequencing data and approximately 93 million unique TCR sequences were included in an early release covering 500 to 750 HLA-typed donors. High-throughput TCR immunosequencing, statistical association of individual TCRs with disease status, and machine learning were combined to predict cytomegalovirus infection status. The number of typed donors differed by locus: roughly 629-640 for A, B, C, DRB1 and DQB1; 522 for DQA1; 606 for DPA1; and roughly 470 for DPB1. Using immunosequencing, the study profiled T cell repertoires from fewer than 700 subjects and related those repertoires to cytomegalovirus serostatus. Both class I and class II loci were covered by HLA typing, at four-digit resolution. Because of strong linkage in the cohort, roughly five DR-DQ haplotypes were treated as single units for association and clustering. A later analysis re-analyzed previously published TCR beta repertoires from roughly 600 donors and added high-resolution HLA genotyping to study TCR occurrence patterns. A separate validation cohort of roughly 130 different subjects was used in addition to the 666-subject first cohort. Among 398 genotyped donors of the cohort, an average of approximately 200,000 unique TCR beta nucleotide sequences was sequenced per donor, of which approximately 19% were non-productive. The study was designed to test whether signatures of past pathogen exposure could be identified by cataloging public T cell receptors.

To note about this clone: Its antigen remains undetermined. Per-base qualities were not stored, and no clone one base away is much larger.

Library creation used the immunoSEQ multiplex PCR assay. The multiplex PCR relied on a mix of 60 forward primers for TCR Vbeta segments and 13 reverse primers for TCR Jbeta segments. Amplification of the CDR3 region of rearranged TCR beta genes was performed with a multiplex PCR assay on genomic DNA. Amplified TCR beta libraries were sequenced as 87-base-pair reads on the Illumina HiSeq System. In the paper's pipeline: A later analysis tallied about 77 million unique TCR beta chains across the 666 repertoires, and about 10 million of those chains were shared by two or more donors. Raw reads were error-corrected and collapsed into unique sequences with a nearest-neighbor algorithm that merged closely related sequences to remove PCR and sequencing errors. Alignment of CDR3 sequences to IMGT reference sequences was used to assign V, D and J gene segments. For a sequence to be retained, at least a six-nucleotide match to both a V gene segment and a J gene segment was required. A rearrangement was called productive if the CDR3 had no stop codons and remained in frame with V and J, and every other rearrangement was called non-productive. Following IMGT convention, CDR3 was defined as the stretch from the second conserved V-encoded cysteine up to the conserved J-encoded phenylalanine. In an earlier analysis of more than 550 of the donors, sequences lacking an unambiguous match to a single V gene segment were excluded. In an earlier analysis of 450 to 750 of the donors, a V segment was called functional when productive rearrangements were above 56.7%, and segregating when the standard deviation between donors exceeded 5%. A statistical classification framework was built to diagnose cytomegalovirus status from the catalog of TCR beta chain sequences. In a later analysis, TCR nucleotide sequences were compared against IMGT/GENE-DB human TR gene sequences so that V and J genes could be assigned. The TCRdist pipeline was used in a later analysis to assign CDR3 sequences and most-parsimonious VDJ recombination scenarios. A later analysis defined each TCR beta chain by its CDR3 amino acid sequence plus V-gene family, and excluded reads lacking a unique V-gene family. A later analysis removed 600 or so highly shared, low-generation-probability nucleotide sequences to deal with suspected cross-contamination and a sequencing artifact. In a later analysis, a clonal expansion index for each public chain was calculated from normalized within-repertoire ranks of inferred template counts. Generation probabilities in a later analysis came from a VDJ recombination model fitted to out-of-frame rearrangements, and those results were checked against IGoR. Hypergeometric tests were used in a later analysis to score TCR-TCR, TCR-HLA and TCR-CMV co-occurrence, with a repertoire-size bias correction applied to the TCR pairs. A later analysis estimated false discovery rates by permuting HLA or CMV assignments 20 times. In a later analysis, co-occurring TCRs were grouped using DBSCAN, and TCRdist sequence similarity was added for clustering within HLA-allele-positive subsets. For co-occurrence clustering, repertoires with fewer than 30,000 or more than 120,000 public chains were excluded, along with four or five repertoires with anomalous nucleotide sharing. In TCRdb, the immuneACCESS table is reduced to in-frame sequences with V and J assigned. These tables do not hold every clone; where another copy was compared, an unresolved V gene accounts for under half, and the others remain unexplained. D and trimming were read from the DNA, whereas the V and J calls and clone size are those reported in that table. A total of around 200,000 clones appear in this sample, roughly 82% of them only once. Roughly 6% of the sample is in the top ten clones.

Beyond this particular receptor, the publication reports: In both the original and validation cohorts, the classifier was reported to diagnose cytomegalovirus status with high specificity and sensitivity. Linkage disequilibrium might explain the correlated functional status among segregating V segments, but an unknown experimental factor could not be excluded. Assigning TCR associations to individual alleles was difficult when HLA alleles, especially DR and DQ, strongly co-occurred. According to a later analysis, parvovirus B19, influenza, CMV and Epstein-Barr virus appeared linked to several top co-occurrence clusters. Most CMV-associated TCR beta chains appeared to be HLA-restricted in a later analysis, and the HLA associations seemed to be driven largely by CMV exposure. While some public TCRs were present in many individuals, most TCR sequences turned up only very rarely across donors. The only immune exposure information available for the cohort was CMV serostatus. In a later analysis, TCR association rates were found to vary across HLA loci, with the most associated TCRs seen for DRB1 alleles and the fewest for HLA-C alleles. In vitro tests confirmed that three of the cytomegalovirus-associated TCR beta chains recognize cytomegalovirus antigens. Because HLA typing was missing for some donors at each locus, association tests included only the typed subset. The presence/absence analyses assumed that sequencing depth was roughly uniform across donors, and that assumption may not be true. The authors suggested that the approach could potentially be extended to other disease states and immunological phenotypes. A later analysis found that HLA-associated TCR beta chains were more clonally expanded and had lower generation probabilities than equally common non-associated chains. The study gave a list of roughly 150 TCR beta chains associated with cytomegalovirus. A further reported finding was that TCR beta sequences accurately predicted the HLA-A and HLA-B alleles for most subjects in the first cohort. Some IMGT-functional V segments, including TRBV6-2 and TRBV6-3, could not be told apart with the 87-base-pair reads, so those segments were excluded. In an earlier analysis of about 600 of the donors, most TCR beta V segments appeared in productive rearrangements about 87% or about 30% of the time, broadly matching IMGT annotations. According to a later genetic analysis, donors in an Asian-associated ancestry cluster had fewer N-insertions in productive TCRs than the approximately 610-donor mean. Specific HLA alleles were associated with 15,000 to 20,000 TCR beta sequences at a false discovery rate of 0.05 in a later analysis. Only TCR beta chains were sequenced in this cohort, and the absence of alpha or paired-chain data limited detectable features. The earlier analysis of almost 600 of the donors excluded fewer than 20 rarely observed V segments, including chromosome 9 orphons, because counts were too low. V-gene and J-gene trimming of TCR beta chains was associated with a missense DCLRE1C variant in a later genetic analysis, and the association was replicated in an independent cohort. The sequencing pipeline was judged likely to have produced a cluster of highly shared sequence variants as a technical artifact.

The CDR3 goes from the cysteine to the phenylalanine over 13 residues. Only CDR3 DNA remains: 39 bases, in frame from the first base. The junction carries 12 bases between V and J, which are trimmed by 4 bases and 3 bases respectively. Sequences SQVTM (CDR1) and ANQGSEA (CDR2) are obtained from the germline V gene. In total, fewer than 750 healthy bone marrow donors made up the cohort. Cohort members were all nominally healthy when sampled, although unrecorded immune exposures were likely present. The donor was CMV seropositive and belonged to the group of around 300 seropositive cohort members. Each donor provided a peripheral blood sample, and peripheral blood mononuclear cells were used for TCR beta sequencing. The Qiagen DNeasy Blood Extraction Kit was used to extract genomic DNA from the blood cell samples.

The specimen sequenced was PBMCs. The clonotype originates from a man in his forties or fifties in good health and CMV-seropositive. The receptor chain draws on TRBV29-1 and TRBJ1-1, with the D gene not confidently named. CDR3 sequence: CSVGEGGHTEAFF. DNA sequence: TGCAGCGTTGGCGAGGGTGGCCACACTGAAGCTTTCTTT.